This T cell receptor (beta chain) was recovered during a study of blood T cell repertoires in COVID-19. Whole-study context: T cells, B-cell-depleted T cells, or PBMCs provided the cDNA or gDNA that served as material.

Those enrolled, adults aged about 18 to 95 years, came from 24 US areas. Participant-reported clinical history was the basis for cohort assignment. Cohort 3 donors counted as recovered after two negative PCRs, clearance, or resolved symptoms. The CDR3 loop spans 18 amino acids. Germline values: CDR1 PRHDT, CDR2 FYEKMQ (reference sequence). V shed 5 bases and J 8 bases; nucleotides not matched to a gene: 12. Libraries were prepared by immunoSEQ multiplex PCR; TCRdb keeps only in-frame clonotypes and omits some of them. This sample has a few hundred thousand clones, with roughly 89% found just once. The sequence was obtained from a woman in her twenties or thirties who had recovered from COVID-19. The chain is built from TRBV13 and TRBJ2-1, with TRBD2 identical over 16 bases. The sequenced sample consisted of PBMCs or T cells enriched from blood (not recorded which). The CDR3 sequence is CASSPGTSGRADVYEQFF. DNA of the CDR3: TGTGCCAGCAGCCCCGGGACTAGCGGGAGGGCCGATGTCTATGAGCAGTTCTTC.